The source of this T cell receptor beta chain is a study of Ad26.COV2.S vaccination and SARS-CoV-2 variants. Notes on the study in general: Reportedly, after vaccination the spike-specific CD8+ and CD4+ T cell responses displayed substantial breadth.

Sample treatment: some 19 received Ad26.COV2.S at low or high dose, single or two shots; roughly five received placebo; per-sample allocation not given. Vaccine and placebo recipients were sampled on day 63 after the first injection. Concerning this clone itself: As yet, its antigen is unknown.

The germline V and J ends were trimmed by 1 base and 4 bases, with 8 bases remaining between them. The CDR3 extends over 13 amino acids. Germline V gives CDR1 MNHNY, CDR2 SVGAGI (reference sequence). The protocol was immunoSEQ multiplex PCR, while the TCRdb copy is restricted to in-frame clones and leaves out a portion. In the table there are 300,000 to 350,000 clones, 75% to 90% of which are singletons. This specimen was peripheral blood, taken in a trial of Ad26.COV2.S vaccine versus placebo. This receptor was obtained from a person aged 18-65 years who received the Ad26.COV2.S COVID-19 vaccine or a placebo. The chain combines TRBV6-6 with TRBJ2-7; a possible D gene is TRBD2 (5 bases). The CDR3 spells CASSYYGEYEQYF. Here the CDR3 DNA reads TGTGCCAGCAGTTACTATGGGGAGTACGAGCAGTACTTC.